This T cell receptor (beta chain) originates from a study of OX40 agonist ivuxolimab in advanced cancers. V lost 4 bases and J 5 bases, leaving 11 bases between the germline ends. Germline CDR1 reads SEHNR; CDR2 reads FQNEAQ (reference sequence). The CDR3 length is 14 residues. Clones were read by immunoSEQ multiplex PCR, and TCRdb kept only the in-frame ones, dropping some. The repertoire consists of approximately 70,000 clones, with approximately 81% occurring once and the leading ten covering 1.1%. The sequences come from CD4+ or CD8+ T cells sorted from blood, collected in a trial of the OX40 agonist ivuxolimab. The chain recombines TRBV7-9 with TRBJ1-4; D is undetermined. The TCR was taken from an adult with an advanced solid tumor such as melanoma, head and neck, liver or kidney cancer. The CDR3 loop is CASSSRTLNEKLFF. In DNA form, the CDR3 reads TGTGCCAGCAGCTCCCGGACCTTAAATGAAAAACTGTTTTTT.